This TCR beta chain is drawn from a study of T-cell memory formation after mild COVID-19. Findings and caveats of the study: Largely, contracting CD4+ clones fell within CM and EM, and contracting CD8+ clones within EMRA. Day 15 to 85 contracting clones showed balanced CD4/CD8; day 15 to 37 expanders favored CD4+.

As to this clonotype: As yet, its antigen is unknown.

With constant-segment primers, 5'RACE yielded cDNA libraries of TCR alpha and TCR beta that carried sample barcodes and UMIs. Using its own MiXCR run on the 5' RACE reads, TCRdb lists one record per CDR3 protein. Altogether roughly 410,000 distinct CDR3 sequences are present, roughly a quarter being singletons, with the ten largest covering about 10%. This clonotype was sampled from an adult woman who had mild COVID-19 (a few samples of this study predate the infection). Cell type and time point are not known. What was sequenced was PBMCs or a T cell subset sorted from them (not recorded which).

The CDR3, as DNA: TGCGCCAGCAGCTCATACTCGGTGGGGGAGACCCAGTACTTC. Its protein product is CASSSYSVGETQYF. The V gene is TRBV5-1, the J gene TRBJ2-5; D uncertain. Germline V gene data show CDR1 as SGHRS and CDR2 as YFSETQ. This CDR3 spans 14 amino acids. The V and J ends lost 3 bases and 5 bases respectively, with 14 bases between them.